Listed here are 6 T cell receptor beta chains from one sample, sequenced in a study of OX40 agonist ivuxolimab in advanced cancers. The receptor library was made with the immunoSEQ multiplex PCR assay. The table comes from immuneACCESS by way of TCRdb, which keeps in-frame sequences with V and J called. Part of the clones is missing from these tables; in studies checked, under half for an unresolved V gene and the rest for unknown reasons. Across this sample there are 69,000 or so clones, with 82% seen only once. The top ten clones comprise around 5% of the sample. The source material was CD4+ or CD8+ T cells sorted from blood, sampled in a trial of the OX40 agonist ivuxolimab. These receptors were obtained from an adult with an advanced solid tumor such as melanoma, head and neck, liver or kidney cancer.

This chain uses TRBV7-7 with TRBJ2-5, with TRBD2 matching over 11 bases. The V gene's germline CDR1 is SSHAT and CDR2 FNYEAQ (reference sequence). Losses at the gene ends were 5 bases for V and 9 bases for J; bases not matched to a gene: 8. This CDR3 contains 14 residues. The CDR3 is CASSPSGLAAAQYF. The CDR3 DNA reads TGTGCCAGCAGCCCCTCGGGACTAGCGGCGGCCCAGTACTTC. The full variable domain, with the rest looked up from reference TRBV7-7 and TRBJ2-5, is GAGVSQSPRYKVTKRGQDVTLRCDPISSHATLYWYQQALGQGPEFLTYFNYEAQPDKSGLPSDRFSAERPEGSISTLTIQRTEQRDSAMYRCASSPSGLAAAQYFGPGTRLLVL.

The chain uses TRBV29-1 and TRBJ2-7; 7 nucleotides match TRBD2. V was clipped by 1 base and J by 1 base; unmatched bases: 4. From germline, CDR1 is SQVTM and CDR2 ANQGSEA. The CDR3 consists of 14 residues. The CDR3 DNA reads TGCAGCGTTGAAGGGGGGGGAGCATCCTACGAGCAGTACTTC. Translated: CSVEGGGASYEQYF.

The chain employs TRBV29-1 and TRBJ2-5, with D perhaps matching TRBD2 (5 bases). V was cut by 6 bases and J by 5 bases, with 13 bases left in between. Germline lookup yields CDR1 SQVTM and CDR2 ANQGSEA. The CDR3 runs to 12 residues. The CDR3 sequence: CSVSPGMETQYF. The CDR3 nucleotides read TGCAGCGTGAGCCCCGGGATGGAGACCCAGTACTTC.

This rearrangement joins TRBV7-6 to TRBJ2-7; D might be TRBD2 (5 bases). The V gene lost 2 bases and the J gene lost 7 bases, with 12 bases spanning the gap. Per the germline V gene, CDR1 is SGHVS and CDR2 is FNYEAQ. This CDR3 is built from 13 residues. The CDR3 DNA is TGTGCCAGCAGCTTATCACGGGGTGGAGAGCAGTACTTC. Protein: CASSLSRGGEQYF.

The chain recombines TRBV11-2 with TRBJ2-7; TRBD1 might be the D (6 bases). This CDR3 has 15 residues. V was cut by 5 bases and J by 7 bases, with 21 bases left in between. Germline assignment: CDR1 SGHAT and CDR2 FQNNGV. The CDR3 DNA reads as TGTGCCAGCAGCAACGCCAGGGGCCCACCGAATGAGCAGTACTTC. Its protein product is CASSNARGPPNEQYF.

J is TRBJ1-2 and V is TRBV5-1; possibly TRBD1 for D (6 bases). Trimming removed 1 base at V and 8 bases at J, with 24 bases between. The germline gives CDR1 SGHRS, CDR2 YFSETQ. This CDR3 region has 17 residues. Here the CDR3 DNA reads TGCGCCAGCAGCTTGTCACCAGGGGCCGCTCTCCTAAGAGGCTACACCTTC. Its protein is CASSLSPGAALLRGYTF.